Sequencing of this T cell receptor beta chain was carried out in a study of cytomegalovirus exposure and HLA in healthy donors. Across the study: Per a later analysis, the 666 first-cohort and 95 to 150 validation repertoires shared one platform. Regarding the study as a whole: Subsequent analysis showed first-cohort TCR clusters tending to co-occur in 120 validation repertoires.

The CDR3 length is 16 residues. Trimming removed 2 bases at V and 5 bases at J, with 18 bases between. CDR1 is MDHEN and CDR2 is SYDVKM in the germline V gene. Clones were read by immunoSEQ multiplex PCR, and TCRdb kept only the in-frame ones, dropping some. The sample yields about 88,000 clones, roughly 84% seen once. As regards this clone: The target antigen is unknown.

The material sequenced was PBMCs. The rearrangement joins TRBV28 to TRBJ2-5; D might be TRBD2 (5 bases). The sequence came from a young woman in good health and CMV-seropositive. As DNA, the CDR3 is TGTGCCAGCAGTTTAGGGTCTGGACGGGGAGACGAGACCCAGTACTTC. It encodes CASSLGSGRGDETQYF.